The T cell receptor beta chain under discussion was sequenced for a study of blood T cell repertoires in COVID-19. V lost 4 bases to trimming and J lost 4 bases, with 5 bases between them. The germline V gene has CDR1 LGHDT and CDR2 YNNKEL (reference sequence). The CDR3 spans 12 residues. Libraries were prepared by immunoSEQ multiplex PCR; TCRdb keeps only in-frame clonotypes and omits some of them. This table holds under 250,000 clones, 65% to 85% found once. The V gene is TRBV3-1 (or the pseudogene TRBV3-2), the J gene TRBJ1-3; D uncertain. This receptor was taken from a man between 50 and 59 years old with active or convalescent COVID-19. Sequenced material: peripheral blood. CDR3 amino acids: CASSPGGNTIYF. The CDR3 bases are TGTGCCAGCAGCCCGGGGGGAAACACCATATATTTT.